These 30 T cell receptor beta chains came from one sample sequenced in a study of blood T cells in healthy people across ages. Then a second PCR, running roughly 6 to 12 cycles, was carried out with a sample-barcoded 5' primer and a J-beta primer mix. TCRdb used MiXCR to reprocess the 5' RACE reads, holding one entry per CDR3 protein. The repertoire holds approximately 780,000 distinct CDR3 sequences, with 20% to 30% as singletons. The same sample was also studied in work on T cells of mothers and their children.

Specimen: blood. These receptors all stem from a boy aged 5 to 17 in good health.

This sequence joins TRBV21-1 and TRBJ2-1. The J call may not be correct, given that the DNA end is closer to TRBJ2-5. TRBV21-1 is classified as a pseudogene. The CDR3 contains 13 residues. This CDR3 reads CASSKAPSRSQYF. The CDR3 DNA is TGTGCCAGCAGCAAAGCTCCTTCTAGAAGCCAGTACTTC.

This clonotype occurred a few times. The chain carries TRBV20-1 and TRBJ2-1; weak D call: TRBD2 (6 bases). The CDR3 has 14 residues. The V and J ends lost 4 bases and 5 bases respectively, with 15 bases between them. Germline-derived CDR1 and CDR2 are DFQATT and SNEGSKA (reference sequence). The CDR3 sequence: CSATGTLHNNEQFF. The CDR3 region has the DNA TGCAGTGCTACCGGGACTCTCCATAACAATGAGCAGTTCTTC.

The V call is TRBV19, the J call TRBJ2-2; no clear D. The CDR3 is 13 amino acids. V was pared by 10 bases and J by 2 bases, with 11 bases between. Per the germline V gene, CDR1 is LNHDA and CDR2 is SQIVND (reference sequence). The CDR3 bases are TGTGCCACCTTTCGGGTTAACACCGGGGAGCTGTTTTTT. Translating it yields CATFRVNTGELFF. Supplemented by reference TRBV19 and TRBJ2-2, the full variable domain reads DGGITQSPKYLFRKEGQNVTLSCEQNLNHDAMYWYRQDPGQGLRLIYYSQIVNDFQKGDIAEGYSVSREKKESFPLTVTSAQKNPTAFYLCATFRVNTGELFFGEGSRLTVL.

The chain employs TRBV12-3 or TRBV12-4 and TRBJ1-6, with 10 positions matching TRBD1. V dropped 6 bases and J dropped 7; count of bases not matched to a gene: 6. The CDR3 runs 15 residues. This CDR3 reads CASRERTGGNSPLHF. In DNA form, the CDR3 reads TGTGCCAGCAGAGAGCGGACAGGGGGGAATTCACCCCTCCACTTT.

The chain carries TRBV7-6 and TRBJ2-7; the D is unclear. From germline, CDR1 is SGHVS and CDR2 FNYEAQ. This CDR3 has 14 residues. The V end lost 2 bases, the J end lost 2 bases, and 10 bases lay between the germline ends. In nucleotides, the CDR3 is TGTGCCAGCAGCTTAAATAACGGTGCCTACGAGCAGTACTTC. Its protein is CASSLNNGAYEQYF.

This clonotype was seen only a few times. V is TRBV7-2 and J is TRBJ2-7; possibly TRBD1 or TRBD2 for D (5 bases each). The CDR3 runs 15 residues. V shed 1 base and J shed 12 bases, with 22 bases lying between them. The V gene's germline CDR1 is SGHTA and CDR2 FQGNSA. Here the CDR3 DNA reads TGTGCCAGCAGCTTAGTATCGGGTTCGGGGCGCGGTATGTACTTC. Its translation is CASSLVSGSGRGMYF.

This chain joins TRBV12-3 or TRBV12-4 and TRBJ1-4, with 10 bases lining up with TRBD1. The CDR3 contains 14 residues. Trimming took 6 bases from V and 10 from J; bases not matched to a gene: 8. In nucleotides, the CDR3 is TGTGCCAGCAGGCCCCGGGACAGGGGCACAAAACTGTTTTTT. Its translation is CASRPRDRGTKLFF.

The V gene is TRBV5-5, the J gene TRBJ1-5, with 7 bases fitting TRBD1. The J segment lost 2 bases and the V segment lost 0 bases, leaving 8 bases of the junction unmatched. CDR3 size: 17 residues. Germline-derived CDR1 and CDR2 are SGHKS and YYEKEE (reference sequence). The CDR3 DNA sequence: TGTGCCAGCAGCTTGGGACAGGGAAGTGAGGGCAATCAGCCCCAGCATTTT. Translating gives CASSLGQGSEGNQPQHF.

The chain joins TRBV9 to TRBJ1-2, with D perhaps matching TRBD1 (5 bases). Deletions cut 1 base from V and 8 bases from J, with 15 bases between. The CDR3 is 14 residues long. Germline CDR1 reads SGDLS; CDR2 reads YYNGEE. The DNA of the CDR3 is TGTGCCAGCAGCGTAAATTCAAAGGGGACGGGCTACACCTTC. It specifies CASSVNSKGTGYTF.

CDR3 nucleotide sequence: TGTGCCAGCCGACCGGGACTAGCGTTAGATACGCAGTATTTT. It yields the protein CASRPGLALDTQYF. J is TRBJ2-3 and V is TRBV14, with TRBD2 matching 10 bases. Germline V CDR1 and CDR2: SGHDN, FVKESK. The CDR3 is 14 amino acids. Trimming at V came to 8 bases and at J to 5 bases, leaving 7 bases not matched to a gene.

The J gene is TRBJ2-5, the V gene TRBV20-1; 8 bases fit TRBD1. The CDR3 consists of 13 residues. Germline lookup yields CDR1 DFQATT and CDR2 SNEGSKA (reference sequence). The V segment lost 6 bases and the J segment 3 bases; nucleotides outside the gene matches: 6. Here the CDR3 reads CSAGGQDKETQYF. The CDR3 bases are TGCAGTGCCGGGGGACAGGATAAAGAGACCCAGTACTTC.

The chain links TRBV27 to TRBJ1-1, with D maybe TRBD1 (6 bases). The germline CDR1 and CDR2 sequences are MNHEY and SMNVEV (reference sequence). The V and J ends lost 2 bases and 10 bases respectively, with 20 bases between them. The CDR3 spans 15 residues. CDR3 nucleotide sequence: TGTGCCAGCAGTTTAGATTTGGGGGGCGCGGGCCCAGCTTTCTTT. This sequence encodes CASSLDLGGAGPAFF.

The J gene is TRBJ2-5, the V gene TRBV6-6; D assignment may be TRBD1 or TRBD2 (5 bases each). Germline V gene sequence: CDR1 MNHNY, CDR2 SVGAGI (reference sequence). The CDR3 loop spans 16 amino acids. The germline V and J ends were trimmed by 6 bases and 2 bases, with 19 bases remaining between them. CDR3 sequence (DNA): TGTGCCAGCAGCAACCCCCTGCTTGGGGGTCAAGAGACCCAGTACTTC. This sequence encodes CASSNPLLGGQETQYF.

This clonotype was detected a few times. This rearrangement joins TRBV7-2 to TRBJ1-2; TRBD1 agrees at 7 bases. The CDR3 runs 14 residues. J was trimmed by 8 bases and V by 0 bases; bases with no gene match: 6. The germline V gene has CDR1 SGHTA and CDR2 FQGNSA. The CDR3 loop reads CASSLATGASGYTF. Here the CDR3 DNA reads TGTGCCAGCAGCTTAGCTACAGGGGCGAGCGGCTACACCTTC.

This rearrangement joins TRBV20-1 to TRBJ2-7; 8 bases agree with TRBD1. The CDR3 runs 16 residues. Looked up from germline, CDR1 is DFQATT and CDR2 is SNEGSKA (reference sequence). V shed 2 bases, J shed 6 bases, and the junction held 15 bases outside the gene matches. The CDR3 DNA is TGCAGTGCTAGAAGGCCAACAGGGGGAACCCTATTCGAGCAGTACTTC. It encodes CSARRPTGGTLFEQYF.

The chain employs TRBV18 and TRBJ1-1, with TRBD1 identical over 10 bases. Germline trimming cut 5 bases from V and 6 bases from J; bases unmatched to any gene: 0. The CDR3 is made up of 12 amino acids. Germline CDR1 KGHSH, CDR2 LQKENI. The CDR3 nucleotides are TGTGCCAGCTCAGGACAGGGGGCTGAAGCTTTCTTT. Translated, it gives CASSGQGAEAFF.

The V call is TRBV7-8, the J call TRBJ1-2; maybe TRBD1 (6 bases). Between the trimmed V and J ends, which lost 5 bases and 4 bases, there was a span of 17 bases. CDR1 and CDR2 from the germline V gene are SGHVS and FQNEAQ. The CDR3 runs to 15 residues. The CDR3: CASSPGHRASYGYTF. DNA of the CDR3: TGTGCCAGCAGCCCGGGACACCGGGCTTCCTATGGCTACACCTTC.

This clonotype appeared once. This chain uses TRBV7-3 with TRBJ2-5, with 9 bases matching TRBD1. The DNA end is more similar to TRBJ2-1, so the J call may be wrong. Germline CDR1 and CDR2: SGHTA and FQGTGA. This CDR3 has 14 residues. This chain's CDR3 is CASSTTGGHNEQFF. The CDR3 DNA follows: TGTGCCAGCAGCACCACAGGGGGCCACAATGAGCAGTTCTTC.

The rearrangement links TRBV5-1 to TRBJ1-2; D is perhaps TRBD1 (5 bases). V shed 2 bases and J shed 5 bases, with 16 bases lying between them. CDR1 and CDR2 (germline): SGHRS, YFSETQ. The CDR3 loop spans 15 amino acids. The CDR3 sequence: CASSFNRDGTYGYTF. CDR3 DNA: TGCGCCAGCAGCTTCAACCGGGACGGAACTTATGGCTACACCTTC.

The chain combines TRBV12-3 or TRBV12-4 with TRBJ2-4; no firm D call. The CDR3 contains 15 residues. The V end was cut by 5 bases, the J end by 3 bases, with 14 bases between. This CDR3 is CASSRLAGVKNIQYF. DNA for the CDR3: TGTGCCAGCAGTCGACTTGCTGGGGTCAAAAACATTCAGTACTTC.

This clonotype was counted only a few times. This chain links TRBV30 with TRBJ1-4, with a weak D call TRBD1 (5 bases). With 4 bases removed from V and 10 bases from J, the gap between germline ends came to 10 bases. This CDR3 contains 11 residues. Germline CDR1 is GTSNPN and CDR2 is SVGIG (reference sequence). CDR3 sequence (DNA): TGTGCCTGGACCGGGGGAGCAAAACTGTTTTTT. Protein product: CAWTGGAKLFF.

In its sample, this clonotype was seen a few times. This chain links TRBV29-1 with TRBJ1-1, with 10 bases fitting TRBD1. Trimming took 6 bases from V and 6 from J; bases not matched to a gene: 4. Germline V gene sequence: CDR1 SQVTM, CDR2 ANQGSEA. This CDR3 comprises 12 residues. CDR3 DNA: TGCAGCGTGGGACAGGGGTACCCTGAAGCTTTCTTT. It specifies CSVGQGYPEAFF.

This clonotype was recorded a few times. The chain uses TRBV28 and TRBJ2-4; 11 bases line up with TRBD2. This CDR3 is 16 amino acids long. V shed 7 bases, J shed 9 bases, and the junction held 14 bases outside the gene matches. From germline, CDR1 is MDHEN and CDR2 SYDVKM. The CDR3 here is CASNNLAGTSGGIQYF. In DNA form, the CDR3 reads TGTGCCAGCAACAATTTGGCGGGGACTAGCGGTGGCATTCAGTACTTC.

The J gene is TRBJ2-3, the V gene TRBV7-3; a weak D match, TRBD1 (7 bases). V lost 1 base, J lost 4 bases, and 12 bases lay in between. CDR3 length equals 15 residues. Germline CDR1 and CDR2: SGHTA and FQGTGA. In DNA form, the CDR3 reads TGTGCCAGCAGCTTAAACGGCAGGGGGGCAGATACGCAGTATTTT. Residues: CASSLNGRGADTQYF.

The chain joins TRBV20-1 to TRBJ2-5; 9 nucleotides agree with TRBD2. V trimming: 3 bases; J trimming: 3 bases; junction bases outside the gene matches: 11. The length of the CDR3 is 16 residues. CDR1 DFQATT and CDR2 SNEGSKA come from the germline V gene (reference sequence). The DNA for the CDR3 is TGCAGTGCTAGCGCTCTACTAGCGGGCTCTGAAGAGACCCAGTACTTC. Amino acid sequence: CSASALLAGSEETQYF.

J is TRBJ1-1 and V is TRBV12-3 or TRBV12-4; 8 bases are a match to TRBD1. Trimming at V came to 6 bases and at J to 0 bases, leaving 6 bases not matched to a gene. CDR3 length: 15 amino acids. The DNA for the CDR3 is TGTGCCAGCAGAAAAAGACAGGGGTTGAACACTGAAGCTTTCTTT. Residues: CASRKRQGLNTEAFF.

V and J are TRBV3-1 and TRBJ1-1, with 7 bases aligning to TRBD1. CDR3 length: 15 amino acids. Germline V gives CDR1 LGHDT, CDR2 YNNKEL (reference sequence). J gave up 0 bases and V 2 bases, and 3 bases lay outside the gene matches. DNA for the CDR3: TGTGCCAGCAGCCAATCGGACAGGATGAACACTGAAGCTTTCTTT. This codes for CASSQSDRMNTEAFF.

The chain uses TRBV5-1 and TRBJ2-3; 15 nucleotides agree with TRBD2. Trimming took 7 bases from V and 1 from J; bases not matched to a gene: 7. Germline lookup yields CDR1 SGHRS and CDR2 YFSETQ. This CDR3 has 17 residues. Here the CDR3 reads CASAGTSGGSCTDTQYF. The CDR3 DNA reads as TGCGCCAGCGCCGGGACTAGCGGGGGGTCATGCACAGATACGCAGTATTTT.

This clonotype was recorded many times. The chain couples TRBV7-9 to TRBJ2-5; D remains ambiguous. Germline V gene data show CDR1 as SEHNR and CDR2 as FQNEAQ (reference sequence). Trimming removed 4 bases from V and 4 bases from J, with 4 bases in between. The CDR3 runs to 11 residues. The CDR3 bases are TGTGCCAGCAGCTCCGCAGAGACCCAGTACTTC. It specifies CASSSAETQYF.

This clonotype has a handful of counts. The chain links TRBV4-1 to TRBJ2-5, with a tentative D call TRBD2 (5 bases). Germline-derived CDR1 and CDR2 are MGHRA and YSYEKL. The CDR3 has 14 residues. With 8 bases removed from V and 5 bases from J, the gap between germline ends came to 18 bases. Written as DNA, the CDR3 is TGCGCCAGCGGGCGGGCTCCAAGCAGTGAGACCCAGTACTTC. Translated: CASGRAPSSETQYF.